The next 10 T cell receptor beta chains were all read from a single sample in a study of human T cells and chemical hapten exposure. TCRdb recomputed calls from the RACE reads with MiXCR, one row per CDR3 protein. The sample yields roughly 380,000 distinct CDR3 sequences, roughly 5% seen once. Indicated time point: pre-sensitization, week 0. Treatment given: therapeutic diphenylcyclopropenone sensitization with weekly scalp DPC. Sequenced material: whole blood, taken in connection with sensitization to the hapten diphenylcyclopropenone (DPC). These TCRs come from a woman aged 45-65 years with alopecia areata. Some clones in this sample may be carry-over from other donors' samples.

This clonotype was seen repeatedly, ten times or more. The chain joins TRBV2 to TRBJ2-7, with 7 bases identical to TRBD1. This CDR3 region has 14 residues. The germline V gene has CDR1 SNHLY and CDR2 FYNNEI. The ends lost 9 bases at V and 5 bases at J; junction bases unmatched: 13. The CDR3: CASNFDRAVNEQYF. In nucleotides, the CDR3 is TGTGCCAGTAACTTCGACAGGGCAGTGAACGAGCAGTACTTC.

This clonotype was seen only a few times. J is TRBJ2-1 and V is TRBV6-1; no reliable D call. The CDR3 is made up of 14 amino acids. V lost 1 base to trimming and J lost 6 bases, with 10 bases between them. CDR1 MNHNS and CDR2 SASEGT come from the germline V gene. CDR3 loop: CASSEGRWANEQFF. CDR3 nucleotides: TGTGCCAGCAGTGAAGGACGGTGGGCCAATGAGCAGTTCTTC.

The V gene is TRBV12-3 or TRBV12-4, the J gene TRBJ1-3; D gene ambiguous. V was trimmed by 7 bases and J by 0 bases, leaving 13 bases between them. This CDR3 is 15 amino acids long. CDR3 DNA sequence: TGTGCCAGCAACGATCCGACAAGCTCTGGAAACACCATATATTTT. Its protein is CASNDPTSSGNTIYF.

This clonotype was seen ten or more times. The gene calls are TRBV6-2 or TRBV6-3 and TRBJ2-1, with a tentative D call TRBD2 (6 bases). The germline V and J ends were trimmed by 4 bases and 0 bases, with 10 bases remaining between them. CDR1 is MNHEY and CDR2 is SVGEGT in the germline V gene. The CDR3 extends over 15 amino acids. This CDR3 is CASSLAESSYNEQFF. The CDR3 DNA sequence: TGTGCCAGCAGTTTAGCGGAGAGCTCCTACAATGAGCAGTTCTTC.

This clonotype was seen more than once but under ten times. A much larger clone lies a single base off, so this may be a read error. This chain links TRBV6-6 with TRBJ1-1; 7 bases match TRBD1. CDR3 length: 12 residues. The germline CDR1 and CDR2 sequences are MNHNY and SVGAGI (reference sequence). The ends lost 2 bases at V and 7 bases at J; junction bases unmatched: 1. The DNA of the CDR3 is TGTGCCAGCAGTTACACAGGGGATGAAGCTTTCTTT. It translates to CASSYTGDEAFF.

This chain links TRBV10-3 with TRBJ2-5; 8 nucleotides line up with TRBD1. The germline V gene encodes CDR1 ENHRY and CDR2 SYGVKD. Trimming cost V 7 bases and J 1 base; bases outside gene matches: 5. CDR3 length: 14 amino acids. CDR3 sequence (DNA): TGTGCCATCAACGTTGGGACAGGCCAAGAGACCCAGTACTTC. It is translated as CAINVGTGQETQYF.

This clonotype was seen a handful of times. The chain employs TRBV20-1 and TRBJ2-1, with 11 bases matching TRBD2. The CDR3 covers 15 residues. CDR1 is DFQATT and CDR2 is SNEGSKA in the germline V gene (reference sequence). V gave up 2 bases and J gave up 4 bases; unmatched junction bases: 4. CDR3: CSARPRLAGYNEQFF. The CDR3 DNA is TGCAGTGCTAGACCGAGACTAGCGGGATACAATGAGCAGTTCTTC.

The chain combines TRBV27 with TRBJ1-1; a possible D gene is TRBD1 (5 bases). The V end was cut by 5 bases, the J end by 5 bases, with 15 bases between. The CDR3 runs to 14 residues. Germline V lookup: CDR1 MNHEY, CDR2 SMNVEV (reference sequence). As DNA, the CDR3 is TGTGCCAGCAGTCTCCAGGGTGAGGGAACTGAAGCTTTCTTT. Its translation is CASSLQGEGTEAFF.

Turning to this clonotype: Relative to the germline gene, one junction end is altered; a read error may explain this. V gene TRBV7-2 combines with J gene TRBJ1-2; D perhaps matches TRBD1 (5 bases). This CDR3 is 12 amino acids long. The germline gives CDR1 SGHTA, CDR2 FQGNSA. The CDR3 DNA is TGTGCCAGCGGGGAGAGGGACCAGGGCTGCACCTTC. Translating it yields CASGERDQGCTF.

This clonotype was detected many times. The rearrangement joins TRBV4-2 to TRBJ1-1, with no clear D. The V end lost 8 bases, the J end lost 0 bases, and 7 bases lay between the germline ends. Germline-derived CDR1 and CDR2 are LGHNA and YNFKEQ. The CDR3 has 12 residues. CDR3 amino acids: CASAGVNTEAFF. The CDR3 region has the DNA TGTGCCAGCGCCGGGGTGAACACTGAAGCTTTCTTT.